The 8 T cell receptor beta chains presented below share a single source sample, sequenced in a study of cytomegalovirus exposure and HLA in healthy donors. The PCR made use of 60 Vbeta and 13 Jbeta primers. Profiled with immunoSEQ multiplex PCR; TCRdb holds only in-frame clones, not every one. The sample lists approximately 190,000 clones; roughly 81% were seen once. Sequencing was done on a sample of PBMCs. The origin of the receptors is a woman in her 30s in good health and CMV-seropositive.

This clone has more than one count but fewer than ten. This chain connects TRBV29-1 to TRBJ2-4; D might be TRBD1 (5 bases). CDR1 is SQVTM, CDR2 ANQGSEA, per germline. This CDR3 has 15 amino acids. Trimming cost V 4 bases and J 3 bases, with 16 bases left between them. The CDR3 protein is CSVVYRRASKNIQYF. The CDR3 nucleotides read TGCAGCGTTGTATACCGCAGGGCCAGCAAAAACATTCAGTACTTC.

V gene TRBV27 combines with J gene TRBJ2-7; 8 bases are shared with TRBD1. Germline V gene data show CDR1 as MNHEY and CDR2 as SMNVEV (reference sequence). V shed 2 bases, J shed 5 bases, and the junction held 5 bases outside the gene matches. This CDR3 has 14 residues. The CDR3 nucleotides are TGTGCCAGCAGTTTAATGGGCAGGGGGCACGAGCAGTACTTC. Its protein product is CASSLMGRGHEQYF.

This rearrangement joins TRBV27 to TRBJ2-5, with D perhaps TRBD2 (6 bases). This CDR3 is built from 17 residues. Trimming pared 2 bases from V and 4 bases from J, leaving 20 bases between. Germline CDR1 reads MNHEY; CDR2 reads SMNVEV (reference sequence). The CDR3 nucleotides are TGTGCCAGCAGTTTAGACCTCGCTAGCGCCATCACAGAGACCCAGTACTTC. It encodes CASSLDLASAITETQYF.

The V call is TRBV7-2, the J call TRBJ2-1; 11 nucleotides line up with TRBD2. Unmatched junction bases numbered 2, after V lost 3 bases and J lost 7 bases. Germline V gives CDR1 SGHTA, CDR2 FQGNSA. CDR3 length: 14 amino acids. The CDR3 loop is CASSLGLAENEQFF. For the CDR3, the DNA is TGTGCCAGCAGCTTGGGACTAGCGGAAAATGAGCAGTTCTTC.

V and J are TRBV28 and TRBJ2-7, with TRBD1 identical over 7 bases. This CDR3 comprises 12 residues. CDR1 MDHEN and CDR2 SYDVKM come from the germline V gene. V shed 10 bases, J shed 2 bases, and the junction held 5 bases outside the gene matches. Here the CDR3 DNA reads TGTGCCACGGGACAGTGGCCCTACGAGCAGTACTTC. Translated: CATGQWPYEQYF.

The chain employs TRBV27 and TRBJ2-2, with TRBD2 matching 7 bases. Germline CDR1 and CDR2: MNHEY and SMNVEV (reference sequence). J gave up 0 bases and V 6 bases, and 7 bases lay outside the gene matches. The CDR3 runs to 16 residues. The CDR3 reads CASRRLADPNTGELFF. In DNA, the CDR3 is TGTGCCAGCAGAAGACTAGCAGACCCGAACACCGGGGAGCTGTTTTTT.

The chain links TRBV30 to TRBJ1-2; tentative D call: TRBD1 (5 bases). The germline V gene has CDR1 GTSNPN and CDR2 SVGIG (reference sequence). With 2 bases removed from V and 3 bases from J, the gap between germline ends came to 10 bases. The CDR3 totals 13 residues. This CDR3 is CAWSPQVYYGYTF. The CDR3 region has the DNA TGTGCCTGGAGTCCACAGGTTTACTATGGCTACACCTTC.

This chain uses TRBV13 with TRBJ2-7, with a possible D match to TRBD1 (6 bases). Germline V gene data show CDR1 as PRHDT and CDR2 as FYEKMQ (reference sequence). The length of the CDR3 is 14 residues. The germline V and J ends were trimmed by 4 bases and 1 base, with 11 bases remaining between them. CDR3 residues: CASSYYRASYEQYF. CDR3 coding DNA: TGTGCCAGCAGCTACTACAGGGCATCCTACGAGCAGTACTTC.